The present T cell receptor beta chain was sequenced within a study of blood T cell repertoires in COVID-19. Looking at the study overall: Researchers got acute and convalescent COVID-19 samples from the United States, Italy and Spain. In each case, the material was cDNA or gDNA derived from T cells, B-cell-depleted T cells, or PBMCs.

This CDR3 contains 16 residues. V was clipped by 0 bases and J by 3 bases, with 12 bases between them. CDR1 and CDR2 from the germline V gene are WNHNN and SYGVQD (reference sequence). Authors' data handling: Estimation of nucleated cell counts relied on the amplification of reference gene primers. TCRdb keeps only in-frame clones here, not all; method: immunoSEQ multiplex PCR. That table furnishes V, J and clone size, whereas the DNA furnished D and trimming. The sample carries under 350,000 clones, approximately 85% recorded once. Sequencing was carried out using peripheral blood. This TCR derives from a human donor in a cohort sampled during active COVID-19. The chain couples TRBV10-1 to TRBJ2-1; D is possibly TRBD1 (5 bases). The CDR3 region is CASSESRGDNYNEQFF. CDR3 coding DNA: TGCGCCAGCAGTGAGTCTAGGGGCGATAACTACAATGAGCAGTTCTTC.